One sample yielded the 16 T cell receptor beta chains listed below, sequenced in a study of CD8 T cells in ankylosing spondylitis. MiXCR, applied by TCRdb to the 5' RACE reads, yields one record per CDR3 protein. This sample carries approximately 220,000 distinct CDR3 sequences, about a quarter of them seen once, and the ten largest clones take 5% to 7.5%. The material sequenced was blood, either unsorted or a sorted T cell fraction (not recorded which). These TCRs come from a male donor with ankylosing spondylitis or in good health (not recorded which).

There are many counts of this clonotype. V is TRBV7-2 and J is TRBJ2-3, with D unresolved. CDR1 and CDR2 (germline): SGHTA, FQGNSA. V was shortened by 5 bases and J by 1 base, with 4 bases between the two germline ends. The length of the CDR3 is 12 residues. CDR3 in DNA: TGTGCCAGCAGCACCCGCACAGATACGCAGTATTTT. It yields the protein CASSTRTDTQYF. Filled out from reference TRBV7-2 and TRBJ2-3, the complete variable domain reads GAGVSQSPSNKVTEKGKDVELRCDPISGHTALYWYRQSLGQGLEFLIYFQGNSAPDKSGLPSDRFSAERTGGSVSTLTIQRTQQEDSAVYLCASSTRTDTQYFGPGTRLTVL.

At least ten counts were recorded for this clonotype. The rearrangement uses TRBV7-8 and TRBJ2-2, with D hard to call. Per the germline V gene, CDR1 is SGHVS and CDR2 is FQNEAQ. The CDR3 loop spans 15 amino acids. The V gene lost 5 bases and the J gene lost 2 bases, with 12 bases spanning the gap. Here the CDR3 reads CASSPPVVNTGELFF. The CDR3 DNA is TGTGCCAGCAGCCCCCCAGTAGTAAACACCGGGGAGCTGTTTTTT.

This clonotype has a single count. V gene TRBV20-1 combines with J gene TRBJ2-7; 8 nucleotides match TRBD2. The CDR3 spans 14 residues. V shed 2 bases, J shed 6 bases, and the junction held 9 bases outside the gene matches. In germline, CDR1 is DFQATT, CDR2 SNEGSKA (reference sequence). CDR3 nucleotide sequence: TGCAGTGCTAGAAAGCCGGGAGCGGGAGTCGAGCAGTACTTC. Translated: CSARKPGAGVEQYF.

J is TRBJ2-7 and V is TRBV7-2, with D maybe TRBD1 (5 bases). CDR3 size: 15 residues. The ends were cut back, 0 bases at V and 1 base at J, with 10 bases in the middle. CDR1 and CDR2 from the germline V gene are SGHTA and FQGNSA. CDR3 in DNA: TGTGCCAGCAGCTTAGCGGGTCAGGGATCCTACGAGCAGTACTTC. Its translation: CASSLAGQGSYEQYF.

This clonotype showed up many times. V and J are TRBV25-1 and TRBJ2-2; unclear D gene. Trimming took 7 bases from V and 1 from J, leaving 7 bases between them. CDR3 length: 13 amino acids. Germline V gives CDR1 MGHDK, CDR2 SYGVNS. The CDR3 DNA is TGTGCCAGCACCCTGATGAACACCGGGGAGCTGTTTTTT. Its translation: CASTLMNTGELFF.

The J gene is TRBJ2-7, the V gene TRBV7-2; D perhaps matches TRBD1 (6 bases). Germline assignment: CDR1 SGHTA and CDR2 FQGNSA. The V end was cut by 6 bases, the J end by 2 bases, with 14 bases between. The CDR3 consists of 14 residues. This chain's CDR3 is CASSRAGTPYEQYF. The CDR3 region has the DNA TGTGCCAGCAGTCGCGCCGGGACACCCTACGAGCAGTACTTC.

This rearrangement joins TRBV20-1 to TRBJ2-1; 9 bases align to TRBD2. J gave up 7 bases and V 6 bases, and 10 bases lay outside the gene matches. From germline, CDR1 is DFQATT and CDR2 SNEGSKA (reference sequence). There are 14 residues in the CDR3. The CDR3 DNA reads as TGCAGTGCCCTACTAGCGGGTATGGGGAATGAGCAGTTCTTC. Translated, it gives CSALLAGMGNEQFF.

The chain carries TRBV20-1 and TRBJ2-7; D uncertain. This CDR3 is built from 16 residues. Trimming took 4 bases from V and 2 from J, leaving 21 bases between them. The germline gives CDR1 DFQATT, CDR2 SNEGSKA (reference sequence). The CDR3 sequence is CSAKHWSGRWPYEQYF. In DNA form, the CDR3 reads TGCAGTGCTAAGCACTGGTCAGGACGGTGGCCCTACGAGCAGTACTTC.

This clonotype was seen at least ten times. The chain employs TRBV5-8 and TRBJ2-1; the match to TRBD1 covers 7 bases. Germline trimming cut 4 bases from V and 0 bases from J; bases unmatched to any gene: 7. The germline CDR1 and CDR2 sequences are SGHTS and YDEGEE. The CDR3 is 16 amino acids. This CDR3 reads CASSVPGTASYNEQFF. The CDR3 nucleotides are TGTGCCAGCAGCGTTCCCGGGACAGCCTCCTACAATGAGCAGTTCTTC. The full variable domain, with the rest looked up from reference TRBV5-8 and TRBJ2-1, is EAGVTQSPTHLIKTRGQQATLRCSPISGHTSVYWYQQALGLGLQFLLWYDEGEERNRGNFPPRFSGRQFPNYSSELNVNALELEDSALYLCASSVPGTASYNEQFFGPGTRLTVL.

In this sample, this clonotype turned up a few times. The genes are TRBV5-1 and TRBJ1-1, with 7 nucleotides matching TRBD1. Trimming cost V 4 bases and J 4 bases; bases outside gene matches: 10. The length of the CDR3 is 15 residues. Germline loops: CDR1 SGHRS, CDR2 YFSETQ. The CDR3 loop is CASSPGATGSTEAFF. The CDR3 bases are TGCGCCAGCAGCCCTGGGGCGACAGGGTCCACTGAAGCTTTCTTT.

This clonotype was picked up a small number of times. The chain carries TRBV11-1 and TRBJ2-5; D is uncertain. This CDR3 is 14 amino acids long. CDR1 and CDR2 from the germline V gene are SGHAT and FQDESV (reference sequence). V lost 1 base and J 1 base, leaving 7 bases between the germline ends. The CDR3, as DNA: TGTGCCAGCAGCTTAGTCGTCACCCAAGAGACCCAGTACTTC. It translates to CASSLVVTQETQYF.

This clonotype was found many times. V usage is TRBV25-1 and J usage is TRBJ2-3; no clear D gene. The CDR3 covers 13 residues. V lost 5 bases to trimming and J lost 4 bases, with 10 bases between them. Germline assignment: CDR1 MGHDK and CDR2 SYGVNS. The CDR3 DNA reads as TGTGCCAGCAGTCCAGTGGGCCCAGATACGCAGTATTTT. It translates to CASSPVGPDTQYF. Complete variable domain (other parts from reference TRBV25-1 and TRBJ2-3): EADIYQTPRYLVIGTGKKITLECSQTMGHDKMYWYQQDPGMELHLIHYSYGVNSTEKGDLSSESTVSRIRTEHFPLTLESARPSHTSQYLCASSPVGPDTQYFGPGTRLTVL.

This clonotype was counted a few times. The chain carries TRBV27 and TRBJ2-7; no firm D call. Germline assignment: CDR1 MNHEY and CDR2 SMNVEV (reference sequence). This CDR3 contains 8 residues. The CDR3 sequence: CGGCEQYF. The CDR3 nucleotides read TGTGGTGGATGCGAGCAGTACTTC.

This clonotype was picked up a small number of times. The chain carries TRBV29-1 and TRBJ1-1; no firm D call. With 7 bases removed from V and 4 bases from J, the gap between germline ends came to 13 bases. The germline CDR1 and CDR2 sequences are SQVTM and ANQGSEA. The CDR3 sequence is 12 residues long. The CDR3 sequence: CSADVKSTEAFF. The CDR3 DNA follows: TGCAGCGCAGACGTAAAGTCCACTGAAGCTTTCTTT.

This clonotype has at least ten counts. V is TRBV20-1 and J is TRBJ2-4; D gene uncertain. There are 14 residues in the CDR3. Per germline, CDR1 DFQATT and CDR2 SNEGSKA (reference sequence). Trimming removed 5 bases at V and 7 bases at J, with 18 bases between. The CDR3 region has the DNA TGCAGTGCTGAAGGACCCAGCCTGGTGAACATTCAGTACTTC. Encoded protein: CSAEGPSLVNIQYF.

This clonotype has a handful of counts. V and J are TRBV20-1 and TRBJ2-3; 15 bases agree with TRBD2. The V gene end was trimmed by 6 bases and the J gene end by 3 bases; junction bases not matched to a gene: 4. The CDR3 extends over 15 amino acids. Germline loops: CDR1 DFQATT, CDR2 SNEGSKA (reference sequence). CDR3 coding DNA: TGCAGTGCCTCAGGGACTAGCGGGAGGACAGATACGCAGTATTTT. This encodes CSASGTSGRTDTQYF.